The source of this T cell receptor (beta chain) is a study of cytomegalovirus exposure and HLA in healthy donors. Study-wide findings and caveats: Confirmation was obtained in vitro that three CMV-associated chains are specific for CMV antigens.

Remarks on this clone: Its specificity is unknown.

Both 60 Vbeta primers and 13 Jbeta primers went into the PCR. Assay used: immunoSEQ multiplex PCR; TCRdb lists only in-frame clones, some missing. The table lists about 130,000 clones, around 75% of them singletons. Germline V CDR1 and CDR2: SGHTS, YDEGEE. This CDR3 has 17 amino acids. The trim removed 0 bases at V and 2 bases at J, leaving 5 bases unmatched. The sequence was collected from a woman in her forties or fifties in good health and CMV-seronegative. The material sequenced was PBMCs. The rearrangement joins TRBV5-8 to TRBJ1-5; 10 bases fit TRBD1. The CDR3 sequence: CASSLGGQGIGNQPQHF. CDR3 DNA: TGTGCCAGCAGCTTGGGGGGACAGGGGATCGGCAATCAGCCCCAGCATTTT.